This T cell receptor beta chain was sequenced for a study of early T cells in non-severe SARS-CoV-2 infection. Study results and limitations: The VDJdb matching leaned toward anti-spike CD8 responses and overlooked private and CD4 specificities.

TCRdb reprocessed the 5' RACE reads with MiXCR, giving one entry per CDR3 protein. The sample yields tens of thousands of distinct CDR3 sequences, roughly 5.4% seen once. Germline V gene sequence: CDR1 LNHDA, CDR2 SQIVND (reference sequence). V dropped 7 bases and J dropped 9 bases, with 16 bases sitting between them. CDR3 length equals 13 residues. This clonotype has at least ten counts. Antigen specificity is unknown. The chain links TRBV19 to TRBJ2-1, with D unresolved. The sample was whole blood, taken at baseline. The sequence derives from an adult who was a healthcare worker with PCR-confirmed SARS-CoV-2 infection or an uninfected control (not recorded which). Written as DNA, the CDR3 is TGTGCCAGTAACGCGGAATGGGATCGTGAGCAGTTCTTC. Translation gives CASNAEWDREQFF.